The clone carrying this T cell receptor beta chain came up once. Its cognate antigen is unknown. One end of the junction is discordant with germline, which a read error may explain. Constant-region reverse primers amplified full-length variable regions, followed by semi-nested Nested Universal Primer A PCR. MiXCR was run by TCRdb on the 5' RACE reads, yielding one entry per CDR3 protein. The profile shows 55,000 to 80,000 distinct CDR3 sequences, around a fifth of them singletons. Overall study findings and caveats: Greatest tumor Treg TCR overlap was with tumor naive CD4+ cells. Larger-cohort validation covered only one TCR beta V-J rearrangement.

Memory CD4+ cells were defined as CD4+CD45RO+CD25-. CDR1 is SGHTA and CDR2 is FQGTGA in the germline V gene. This CDR3 has 13 residues. The V gene is TRBV7-3, the J gene TRBJ2-1, with D unclear. This receptor was taken from a female donor with breast cancer. Source material: memory CD4+ T cells sorted from a lymph node. The subset is: memory CD4+ T cells, CD4+CD45RO+CD25-. This chain's CDR3 is CTSSLGPNNEQFF. As DNA, the CDR3 is TGTACCAGCAGCTTAGGGCCGAACAATGAGCAGTTCTTC.